This T cell receptor beta chain was recorded in a study of blood T cell repertoires in COVID-19. Everyone who took part was roughly 18 to 89 years old, and they came from some 23 US areas. TCRdb's table, derived via immunoSEQ multiplex PCR, lists solely in-frame clones and lacks some. The data contain approximately 200,000 clones, roughly 85% of them seen just once; the ten biggest clones take up roughly a sixth. This clone has a handful of counts. CDR1 MNHEY and CDR2 SVGEGT come from the germline V gene. The CDR3 runs to 15 residues. The trim removed 5 bases at V and 6 bases at J, leaving 10 bases unmatched.

The receptor was derived from a man aged 35-49 years who had recovered from COVID-19. The chain couples TRBV6-2 or TRBV6-3 to TRBJ1-5; 7 bases agree with TRBD1. Specimen: PBMCs or T cells enriched from blood (not recorded which). CDR3 sequence (DNA): TGTGCCAGCAGTCAACCACGACAGGGTGGTCAGCCCCAGCATTTT. Its translation: CASSQPRQGGQPQHF.